A selection of T cell receptor beta chains follows, all from one sample in a study of OX40 agonist ivuxolimab in advanced cancers. Profiling relied on immunoSEQ multiplex PCR, and the TCRdb table lists in-frame clones only, not all of them. The sample includes about 76,000 clones, roughly nine tenths of them seen just once. The starting material was CD4+ or CD8+ T cells sorted from blood, obtained in a trial of the OX40 agonist ivuxolimab. These receptors all stem from an adult with an advanced solid tumor such as melanoma, head and neck, liver or kidney cancer. CDR3s include the opening cysteine and the closing phenylalanine or tryptophan. Each record gives: clone size, J gene, D gene, V gene, CDR3 protein, CDR3 DNA. The D gene is left open where the match is weak. Not every row has a clone size; where given, it reads once, few, many or a size class.

clone_size: once
j_call: TRBJ2-7
d_call: NA
v_call: TRBV6-6
cdr3_aa: CASSYLSLPEYEQYF
cdr3_nt: TGTGCCAGCAGTTACCTTAGCCTTCCCGAGTACGAGCAGTACTTC

clone_size: NA
j_call: TRBJ2-5
d_call: NA
v_call: TRBV6-1
cdr3_aa: CASSEAPRQETQYF
cdr3_nt: TGTGCCAGCAGTGAAGCCCCCCGGCAAGAGACCCAGTACTTC

clone_size: NA
j_call: TRBJ2-7
d_call: NA
v_call: TRBV6-6
cdr3_aa: CASSYVRESGEQYF
cdr3_nt: TGTGCCAGCAGTTACGTTAGGGAGTCGGGGGAGCAGTACTTC

clone_size: NA
j_call: TRBJ2-7
d_call: NA
v_call: TRBV27
cdr3_aa: CASRGSYEQYF
cdr3_nt: TGTGCCAGCAGGGGCTCCTACGAGCAGTACTTC

clone_size: NA
j_call: TRBJ1-1
d_call: NA
v_call: TRBV2
cdr3_aa: CASSEGGAGTEAFF
cdr3_nt: TGTGCCAGCAGTGAAGGGGGGGCTGGAACTGAAGCTTTCTTT

clone_size: NA
j_call: TRBJ2-7
d_call: TRBD2
v_call: TRBV7-9
cdr3_aa: CASSLTSGNPRYF
cdr3_nt: TGTGCCAGCAGCTTAACTAGCGGGAATCCCCGGTACTTC

clone_size: once
j_call: TRBJ2-3
d_call: NA
v_call: TRBV4-1
cdr3_aa: CASSQEAVRGYVTDTQYF
cdr3_nt: TGCGCCAGCAGCCAAGAAGCCGTCCGGGGGTATGTCACAGATACGCAGTATTTT

clone_size: NA
j_call: TRBJ2-1
d_call: NA
v_call: TRBV7-3
cdr3_aa: CASSLSPGKYNEQFF
cdr3_nt: TGTGCCAGCAGCTTAAGTCCGGGAAAATATAATGAGCAGTTCTTC

clone_size: NA
j_call: TRBJ1-1
d_call: NA
v_call: TRBV29-1
cdr3_aa: CSVAGTLPLNTEAFF
cdr3_nt: TGCAGCGTGGCCGGGACCCTACCCCTGAACACTGAAGCTTTCTTT

clone_size: few
j_call: TRBJ2-5
d_call: TRBD1
v_call: TRBV9
cdr3_aa: CASSGGNAGGAETQYF
cdr3_nt: TGTGCCAGCAGCGGGGGAAATGCAGGGGGCGCCGAGACCCAGTACTTC

clone_size: NA
j_call: TRBJ2-7
d_call: TRBD2
v_call: TRBV6-5
cdr3_aa: CASSWGTSGRGEQYF
cdr3_nt: TGTGCCAGCAGTTGGGGGACTAGCGGGAGAGGCGAGCAGTACTTC

clone_size: NA
j_call: TRBJ1-1
d_call: NA
v_call: TRBV15
cdr3_aa: CATSRDMKGDSEAFF
cdr3_nt: TGTGCCACCAGCAGAGATATGAAGGGAGATTCTGAAGCTTTCTTT

clone_size: NA
j_call: TRBJ2-5
d_call: TRBD2
v_call: TRBV30
cdr3_aa: CAWSAGLALETQYF
cdr3_nt: TGTGCCTGGAGTGCCGGACTAGCGCTAGAGACCCAGTACTTC

clone_size: NA
j_call: TRBJ2-1
d_call: NA
v_call: TRBV6-5
cdr3_aa: CASSYSHGSSHEQFF
cdr3_nt: TGTGCCAGCTCCTACTCCCACGGGAGCAGCCATGAGCAGTTCTTC

clone_size: NA
j_call: TRBJ1-5
d_call: NA
v_call: TRBV21-1
cdr3_aa: CASRDNNQPQHF
cdr3_nt: TGTGCCAGCAGGGACAACAATCAGCCCCAGCATTTT

clone_size: NA
j_call: TRBJ2-4
d_call: NA
v_call: TRBV2
cdr3_aa: CASISSGTIAKNIQYF
cdr3_nt: TGTGCCAGCATATCCTCCGGGACAATAGCCAAAAACATTCAGTACTTC

clone_size: NA
j_call: TRBJ2-1
d_call: NA
v_call: TRBV15
cdr3_aa: CATSRERTEYNEQFF
cdr3_nt: TGTGCCACCAGCAGGGAAAGGACAGAGTACAATGAGCAGTTCTTC

clone_size: NA
j_call: TRBJ1-1
d_call: NA
v_call: TRBV7-9
cdr3_aa: CASSLTPHGMNTEAFF
cdr3_nt: TGTGCCAGCAGCTTAACTCCCCATGGGATGAACACTGAAGCTTTCTTT

clone_size: NA
j_call: TRBJ2-3
d_call: NA
v_call: TRBV29-1
cdr3_aa: CSVVWRGRSTDTQYF
cdr3_nt: TGCAGCGTTGTATGGAGGGGGCGATCGACAGATACGCAGTATTTT

clone_size: NA
j_call: TRBJ1-6
d_call: NA
v_call: TRBV30
cdr3_aa: CAWSKTEGSLHF
cdr3_nt: TGTGCCTGGAGTAAAACTGAGGGGAGCCTCCACTTT

clone_size: NA
j_call: TRBJ1-1
d_call: NA
v_call: TRBV9
cdr3_aa: CASSVSLNTEAFF
cdr3_nt: TGTGCCAGCAGCGTTTCGTTGAACACTGAAGCTTTCTTT

clone_size: NA
j_call: TRBJ2-2
d_call: TRBD1
v_call: TRBV28
cdr3_aa: CASSQGVIAGELFF
cdr3_nt: TGTGCCAGCAGCCAGGGGGTTATAGCCGGGGAGCTGTTTTTT

clone_size: NA
j_call: TRBJ1-1
d_call: NA
v_call: TRBV11-2
cdr3_aa: CASSPGYGTEAFF
cdr3_nt: TGTGCCAGCAGCCCCGGTTACGGGACTGAAGCTTTCTTT

clone_size: NA
j_call: TRBJ2-5
d_call: NA
v_call: TRBV30
cdr3_aa: CAWSSGKETQYF
cdr3_nt: TGTGCCTGGAGTTCCGGGAAAGAGACCCAGTACTTC

clone_size: NA
j_call: TRBJ1-2
d_call: NA
v_call: TRBV19
cdr3_aa: CASSTDGGGYGYTF
cdr3_nt: TGTGCCAGTAGTACGGACGGCGGAGGCTATGGCTACACCTTC

clone_size: NA
j_call: TRBJ2-7
d_call: NA
v_call: TRBV6-6
cdr3_aa: CASRNRGNYEQYF
cdr3_nt: TGTGCCAGCAGAAACCGGGGCAACTACGAGCAGTACTTC

clone_size: NA
j_call: TRBJ2-3
d_call: TRBD2
v_call: TRBV29-1
cdr3_aa: CSPGGGGGDTQYF
cdr3_nt: TGCAGCCCTGGGGGGGGAGGAGGGGATACGCAGTATTTT

clone_size: NA
j_call: TRBJ2-7
d_call: NA
v_call: TRBV18
cdr3_aa: CASSPYGQSSYEQYF
cdr3_nt: TGTGCCAGCTCACCATATGGACAGTCCTCCTACGAGCAGTACTTC

clone_size: NA
j_call: TRBJ1-4
d_call: TRBD1
v_call: TRBV13
cdr3_aa: CASSLGDRATEKLFF
cdr3_nt: TGTGCCAGCAGCTTAGGCGACAGGGCAACTGAAAAACTGTTTTTT

clone_size: few
j_call: TRBJ1-5
d_call: NA
v_call: TRBV6-1
cdr3_aa: CASSASRDSRNQPQHF
cdr3_nt: TGTGCCAGCAGTGCTTCCCGGGACTCAAGGAATCAGCCCCAGCATTTT

clone_size: NA
j_call: TRBJ2-3
d_call: NA
v_call: TRBV7-3
cdr3_aa: CASSYLGGDTQYF
cdr3_nt: TGTGCCAGCAGCTACCTGGGGGGAGATACGCAGTATTTT

clone_size: NA
j_call: TRBJ2-3
d_call: NA
v_call: TRBV6-6
cdr3_aa: CASSNPLAEGKDTQYF
cdr3_nt: TGTGCCAGCTCCAACCCCCTAGCAGAGGGCAAAGATACGCAGTATTTT

clone_size: NA
j_call: TRBJ1-4
d_call: NA
v_call: TRBV18
cdr3_aa: CASSPFSVTTNEKLFF
cdr3_nt: TGTGCCAGCTCACCATTTTCGGTGACAACTAATGAAAAACTGTTTTTT

clone_size: NA
j_call: TRBJ1-2
d_call: NA
v_call: TRBV28
cdr3_aa: CASSSDPRAYGYTF
cdr3_nt: TGTGCCAGCAGCTCAGACCCCAGGGCTTACGGCTACACCTTC

clone_size: few
j_call: TRBJ1-5
d_call: NA
v_call: TRBV19
cdr3_aa: CASGSGQPQHF
cdr3_nt: TGTGCCAGCGGATCGGGACAGCCCCAGCATTTT

clone_size: NA
j_call: TRBJ1-1
d_call: NA
v_call: TRBV6-1
cdr3_aa: CASRQWLNTEAFF
cdr3_nt: TGTGCCAGCCGCCAGTGGTTGAACACTGAAGCTTTCTTT

clone_size: NA
j_call: TRBJ2-1
d_call: NA
v_call: TRBV5-1
cdr3_aa: CASSLAGASSYNEQFF
cdr3_nt: TGCGCCAGCAGCTTGGCCGGGGCCAGCTCCTACAATGAGCAGTTCTTC

clone_size: NA
j_call: TRBJ1-6
d_call: NA
v_call: TRBV5-1
cdr3_aa: CASSLGPGRTDSPLHF
cdr3_nt: TGCGCCAGCAGCTTGGGGCCCGGGAGAACGGATTCACCCCTCCACTTT

clone_size: NA
j_call: TRBJ2-1
d_call: TRBD2
v_call: TRBV5-5
cdr3_aa: CASRTGTSSYNEQFF
cdr3_nt: TGTGCCAGCAGAACCGGGACTAGCAGTTACAATGAGCAGTTCTTC

clone_size: NA
j_call: TRBJ2-5
d_call: NA
v_call: TRBV19
cdr3_aa: CASSIGAGEQETQYF
cdr3_nt: TGTGCCAGTAGTATAGGGGCGGGCGAACAAGAGACCCAGTACTTC

clone_size: NA
j_call: TRBJ2-7
d_call: TRBD2
v_call: TRBV27
cdr3_aa: CASSFSGGDEQYF
cdr3_nt: TGTGCCAGCAGTTTTAGCGGGGGAGACGAGCAGTACTTC

clone_size: NA
j_call: TRBJ2-7
d_call: NA
v_call: TRBV5-1
cdr3_aa: CASSLYRTASEQYF
cdr3_nt: TGCGCCAGCAGCTTGTATCGGACAGCAAGCGAGCAGTACTTC

clone_size: NA
j_call: TRBJ2-7
d_call: TRBD1
v_call: TRBV2
cdr3_aa: CASSGDRDYEQYF
cdr3_nt: TGTGCCAGCAGTGGGGACAGGGACTACGAGCAGTACTTC

clone_size: NA
j_call: TRBJ1-1
d_call: TRBD1
v_call: TRBV18
cdr3_aa: CASSQPWTGDLMEAFF
cdr3_nt: TGTGCCAGCTCACAGCCATGGACAGGGGATCTGATGGAAGCTTTCTTT

clone_size: NA
j_call: TRBJ2-1
d_call: TRBD2
v_call: TRBV2
cdr3_aa: CASSELLAAPLGRDEQFF
cdr3_nt: TGTGCCAGCAGTGAACTGTTAGCGGCCCCTCTCGGGAGGGATGAGCAGTTCTTC

clone_size: NA
j_call: TRBJ2-1
d_call: NA
v_call: TRBV7-7
cdr3_aa: CASSSRDNEQFF
cdr3_nt: TGTGCTAGCAGCTCCAGGGACAATGAGCAGTTCTTC

clone_size: NA
j_call: TRBJ1-1
d_call: NA
v_call: TRBV19
cdr3_aa: CASSIVQGVSEAFF
cdr3_nt: TGTGCCAGTAGTATAGTGCAGGGCGTATCTGAAGCTTTCTTT

clone_size: NA
j_call: TRBJ2-7
d_call: TRBD2
v_call: TRBV7-9
cdr3_aa: CASSLDGSGRYEQYF
cdr3_nt: TGTGCCAGCAGCCTGGATGGTAGCGGGAGATACGAGCAGTACTTC

clone_size: NA
j_call: TRBJ2-7
d_call: NA
v_call: TRBV29-1
cdr3_aa: CSVFGGRTLYEQYF
cdr3_nt: TGCAGCGTTTTCGGGGGGCGGACGTTATACGAGCAGTACTTC

clone_size: NA
j_call: TRBJ2-5
d_call: NA
v_call: TRBV7-8
cdr3_aa: CASSSSLGLQVLQETQYF
cdr3_nt: TGTGCCAGCAGCTCGTCCTTAGGCCTACAGGTACTACAAGAGACCCAGTACTTC

clone_size: once
j_call: TRBJ1-2
d_call: NA
v_call: TRBV30
cdr3_aa: CACGNWGRDGYTF
cdr3_nt: TGTGCCTGTGGAAACTGGGGCAGGGATGGCTACACCTTC

clone_size: NA
j_call: TRBJ2-1
d_call: TRBD1
v_call: TRBV19
cdr3_aa: CASSPGQGPYNEQFF
cdr3_nt: TGTGCCAGTAGTCCCGGACAGGGGCCATACAATGAGCAGTTCTTC

clone_size: NA
j_call: TRBJ1-5
d_call: NA
v_call: TRBV2
cdr3_aa: CASSIGVYQPQHF
cdr3_nt: TGTGCCAGCAGTATAGGGGTCTATCAGCCCCAGCATTTT